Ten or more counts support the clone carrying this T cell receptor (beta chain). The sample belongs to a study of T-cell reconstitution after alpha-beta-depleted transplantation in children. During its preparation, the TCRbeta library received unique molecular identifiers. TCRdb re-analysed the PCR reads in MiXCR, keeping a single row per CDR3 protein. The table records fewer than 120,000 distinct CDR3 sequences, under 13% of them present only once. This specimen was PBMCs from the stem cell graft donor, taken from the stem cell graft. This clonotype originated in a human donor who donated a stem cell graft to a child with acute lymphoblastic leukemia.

The CDR3, as DNA: TGCAGTGCTACCTCTAGCGGGAGACTAGATACGCAGTATTTT. It translates to CSATSSGRLDTQYF. This rearrangement joins TRBV20-1 to TRBJ2-3; 10 positions match TRBD2. Germline V gene sequence: CDR1 DFQATT, CDR2 SNEGSKA (reference sequence). The CDR3 extends over 14 amino acids. V lost 4 bases and J lost 5; bases outside the gene matches: 6.